This T cell receptor beta chain was captured in a study of blood T cell repertoires in COVID-19. Across the whole study: Samples came from the United States, Italy and Spain, spanning acute and convalescent COVID-19.

Profiled with immunoSEQ multiplex PCR; TCRdb holds only in-frame clones, not every one. The table has roughly 12,000 clones, 73% seen once. Per the germline V gene, CDR1 is SGHAT and CDR2 is FQNNGV. V dropped 0 bases and J dropped 0 bases, with 6 bases sitting between them. CDR3 length: 15 amino acids. The specimen was peripheral blood. This chain uses TRBV11-2 with TRBJ2-4; tentatively, D is TRBD1 (6 bases). The TCR sequence derives from a human donor in a cohort sampled during active COVID-19. Here the CDR3 DNA reads TGTGCCAGCAGCTTAGAGGGGGCAGCCAAAAACATTCAGTACTTC. It codes for CASSLEGAAKNIQYF.